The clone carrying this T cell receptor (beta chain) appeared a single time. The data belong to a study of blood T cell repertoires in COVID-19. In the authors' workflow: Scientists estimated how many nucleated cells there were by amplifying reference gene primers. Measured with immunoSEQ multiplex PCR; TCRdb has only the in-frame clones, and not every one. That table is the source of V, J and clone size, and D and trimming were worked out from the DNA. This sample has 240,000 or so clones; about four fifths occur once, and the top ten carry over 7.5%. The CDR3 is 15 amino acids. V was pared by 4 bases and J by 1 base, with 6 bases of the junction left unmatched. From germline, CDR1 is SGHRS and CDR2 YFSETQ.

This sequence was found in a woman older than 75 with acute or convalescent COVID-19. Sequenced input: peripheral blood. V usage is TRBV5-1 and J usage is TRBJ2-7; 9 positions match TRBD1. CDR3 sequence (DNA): TGCGCCAGCAGCCGGACAGGGGATTTTTCCTACGAGCAGTACTTC. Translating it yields CASSRTGDFSYEQYF. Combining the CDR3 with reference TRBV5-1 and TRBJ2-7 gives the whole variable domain KAGVTQTPRYLIKTRGQQVTLSCSPISGHRSVSWYQQTPGQGLQFLFEYFSETQRNKGNFPGRFSGRQFSNSRSEMNVSTLELGDSALYLCASSRTGDFSYEQYFGPGTRLTVT.